These 22 T cell receptor beta chains came from one sample sequenced in a study of blood T cell repertoires in COVID-19. Repertoires were generated with immunoSEQ multiplex PCR, while TCRdb's copy carries only in-frame clones and drops some. The repertoire holds 150,000 to 200,000 clones, with roughly nine tenths as singletons. Source material: peripheral blood. These receptor sequences come from a man aged 55 to 69 with active or convalescent COVID-19.

Only one count was recorded for this clone. The rearrangement links TRBV6-5 to TRBJ1-5; 8 nucleotides line up with TRBD1. The CDR3 sequence is 15 residues long. In germline, CDR1 is MNHEY, CDR2 SVGAGI. After removal of 4 bases from V and 5 bases from J, the junction contained 7 bases not matched to a gene. The chain's CDR3 is CASSFLRGLDQPQHF. The CDR3 nucleotides read TGTGCCAGCAGTTTTCTCAGGGGGCTAGATCAGCCCCAGCATTTT.

V usage is TRBV10-3 and J usage is TRBJ2-6, with D possibly matching TRBD1 (5 bases). The germline V gene has CDR1 ENHRY and CDR2 SYGVKD. Trimming stripped 6 bases from V and 0 bases from J, with 18 bases between. CDR3 size: 18 residues. CDR3 protein: CAIRRRERDSSGANVLTF. The CDR3 bases are TGTGCCATCAGGAGGAGAGAGCGAGACAGCTCTGGGGCCAACGTCCTGACTTTC.

The rearrangement uses TRBV6-2 or TRBV6-3 and TRBJ2-3; TRBD1 aligns across 8 bases. Unmatched junction bases numbered 8, after V lost 0 bases and J lost 0 bases. The CDR3 has 18 amino acids. Per the germline V gene, CDR1 is MNHEY and CDR2 is SVGEGT. The CDR3 DNA reads TGTGCCAGCAGTTACTCGACAGTTCAGGGGGCAAGCACAGATACGCAGTATTTT. Amino acids: CASSYSTVQGASTDTQYF.

CDR3 residues: CASSYTLTGGVGGYTF. The CDR3 nucleotides read TGTGCCAGCAGTTACACCCTAACAGGGGGCGTCGGTGGCTACACCTTC. The chain has TRBV6-2 or TRBV6-3 and TRBJ1-2; the match to TRBD1 covers 9 bases. This CDR3 is 16 amino acids long. V gave up 2 bases and J gave up 7 bases; unmatched junction bases: 11. Germline assignment: CDR1 MNHEY and CDR2 SVGEGT.

This chain joins TRBV19 and TRBJ2-1; TRBD2 aligns across 9 bases. The V segment lost 4 bases and the J segment 7 bases; nucleotides outside the gene matches: 5. This CDR3 contains 14 residues. Germline V CDR1 and CDR2: LNHDA, SQIVND (reference sequence). The CDR3 protein is CASSSRGRGNEQFF. As DNA, the CDR3 is TGTGCCAGTAGTAGTCGCGGGAGGGGAAATGAGCAGTTCTTC.

V gene TRBV5-1 combines with J gene TRBJ2-2; D is undetermined. Per germline, CDR1 SGHRS and CDR2 YFSETQ. CDR3 size: 11 residues. Trimming took 6 bases from V and 7 from J, leaving 7 bases between them. The CDR3 is CASNRGGELFF. Written as DNA, the CDR3 is TGCGCCAGCAACCGAGGCGGGGAGCTGTTTTTT.

This chain links TRBV4-1 with TRBJ2-5, with 9 bases aligning to TRBD2. The junction had 11 bases not matched to a gene; V was cut back by 4 bases and J by 5 bases. Germline V lookup: CDR1 MGHRA, CDR2 YSYEKL. The CDR3 consists of 16 residues. The CDR3 sequence is CASSRTGTSLEETQYF. DNA for the CDR3: TGCGCCAGCAGCCGCACCGGGACTAGCTTAGAGGAGACCCAGTACTTC.

The chain uses TRBV19 and TRBJ2-7, with D perhaps TRBD2 (6 bases). CDR3 length: 15 residues. From germline, CDR1 is LNHDA and CDR2 SQIVND (reference sequence). V lost 4 bases, J lost 4 bases, and 17 bases lay in between. CDR3 sequence (DNA): TGTGCCAGTAGTACCGGTCCCCAGCGGGCGTACGAGCAGTACTTC. It is translated as CASSTGPQRAYEQYF.

This chain joins TRBV4-1 and TRBJ2-2; no definite D call. This CDR3 comprises 16 residues. Looked up from germline, CDR1 is MGHRA and CDR2 is YSYEKL. Trimming shortened V by 0 bases and J by 1 base, and 9 bases separated the two germline ends. CDR3 sequence (DNA): TGCGCCAGCAGCCAAGATGGGCAGGTGAACACCGGGGAGCTGTTTTTT. Protein product: CASSQDGQVNTGELFF.

This clone appeared once. The chain employs TRBV24-1 and TRBJ2-1; the match to TRBD1 covers 8 bases. The germline CDR1 and CDR2 sequences are KGHDR and SFDVKD. J was trimmed by 7 bases and V by 4 bases; bases with no gene match: 5. The CDR3 length is 14 residues. Here the CDR3 reads CATSDPGQGNEQFF. DNA of the CDR3: TGTGCCACCAGTGACCCCGGACAGGGTAATGAGCAGTTCTTC.

The V and J genes are TRBV16 and TRBJ1-3; 8 bases agree with TRBD1. With V trimmed by 4 bases and J by 4 bases, 9 bases remained unmatched. This CDR3 spans 16 amino acids. CDR1 and CDR2 (germline): KGHSY, FQNENV. The CDR3 loop is CASSLRLDRGGNTIYF. CDR3 DNA: TGTGCCAGCAGCCTTCGCCTCGACAGGGGAGGAAACACCATATATTTT.

The chain couples TRBV11-2 to TRBJ2-7; D is uncertain. The germline V gene has CDR1 SGHAT and CDR2 FQNNGV. The V gene lost 2 bases and the J gene lost 2 bases, with 10 bases spanning the gap. The CDR3 is 14 residues long. DNA of the CDR3: TGTGCCAGCAGCTTAACGACAATCACCTACGAGCAGTACTTC. Protein sequence: CASSLTTITYEQYF.

V gene TRBV10-3 combines with J gene TRBJ1-6, with 8 bases that match TRBD1. The germline gives CDR1 ENHRY, CDR2 SYGVKD. J lost 11 bases, V lost 4 bases, and 4 bases had no gene match. The CDR3 contains 13 residues. The chain's CDR3 is CAISGQGAPPLHF. CDR3 nucleotide sequence: TGTGCCATCAGTGGTCAGGGGGCTCCACCCCTCCACTTT.

This clone was seen a handful of times. The chain is built from TRBV6-4 and TRBJ2-1; D is perhaps TRBD1 (5 bases). There are 14 residues in the CDR3. Trimming took off 3 bases at V and 5 bases at J, with 11 bases between the two ends. Germline V CDR1 and CDR2: MRHNA, SNTAGT. Here the CDR3 reads CASSEQALDNEQFF. CDR3 nucleotide sequence: TGTGCCAGCAGTGAACAGGCCCTTGACAATGAGCAGTTCTTC.

Here the CDR3 reads CASSFQRDLFNEQFF. The CDR3 DNA sequence: TGTGCCAGCAGCTTTCAGCGGGACCTCTTCAATGAGCAGTTCTTC. This rearrangement joins TRBV7-9 to TRBJ2-1; TRBD2 agrees at 7 bases. Germline trimming cut 3 bases from V and 6 bases from J; bases unmatched to any gene: 8. Germline CDR1 and CDR2: SEHNR and FQNEAQ (reference sequence). The CDR3 is 15 amino acids.

The chain is built from TRBV7-2 and TRBJ2-3; 15 nucleotides match TRBD2. Germline V gives CDR1 SGHTA, CDR2 FQGNSA. The CDR3 is made up of 16 amino acids. J lost 5 bases, V lost 5 bases, and 5 bases had no gene match. CDR3 amino acids: CASSRGLAGGEDTQYF. The DNA for the CDR3 is TGTGCCAGCAGCAGGGGACTAGCGGGAGGTGAAGATACGCAGTATTTT. The full variable domain, rest sourced from reference TRBV7-2 and TRBJ2-3, is GAGVSQSPSNKVTEKGKDVELRCDPISGHTALYWYRQSLGQGLEFLIYFQGNSAPDKSGLPSDRFSAERTGGSVSTLTIQRTQQEDSAVYLCASSRGLAGGEDTQYFGPGTRLTVL.

The chain recombines TRBV10-3 with TRBJ2-3; the match to TRBD2 covers 8 bases. Germline V lookup: CDR1 ENHRY, CDR2 SYGVKD. The V and J ends lost 6 bases and 1 base, in that order; junction bases with no gene match: 0. The CDR3 runs 13 residues. CDR3 DNA: TGTGCCATCAGACTAGCGGGCACAGATACGCAGTATTTT. Translating gives CAIRLAGTDTQYF.

This clone has only one observation. The genes are TRBV29-1 and TRBJ1-1; 9 nucleotides line up with TRBD1. The J segment lost 5 bases and the V segment lost 6 bases, leaving 4 bases of the junction unmatched. Germline CDR1 is SQVTM and CDR2 is ANQGSEA. This CDR3 is built from 12 residues. CDR3 nucleotides: TGCAGCGTAGCGGGACAGGGAACTGAAGCTTTCTTT. Translation gives CSVAGQGTEAFF.

The count of this clone is one. The CDR3 DNA is TGTGCCAGCCTCGGAGGAGACTCTGGAAACACCATATATTTT. It encodes CASLGGDSGNTIYF. The rearrangement links TRBV2 to TRBJ1-3; D gene unclear. This CDR3 comprises 14 residues. Looked up from germline, CDR1 is SNHLY and CDR2 is FYNNEI. V was trimmed by 8 bases and J by 0 bases, leaving 11 bases between them.

This clone came up once. The chain recombines TRBV5-1 with TRBJ1-1; 8 positions match TRBD1. This CDR3 contains 14 residues. Germline CDR1 reads SGHRS; CDR2 reads YFSETQ. Germline trimming cut 5 bases from V and 5 bases from J; bases unmatched to any gene: 8. The CDR3 bases are TGCGCCAGCAGAGAACAGGGGGTTGGGACTGAAGCTTTCTTT. It is translated as CASREQGVGTEAFF.

V usage is TRBV4-2 and J usage is TRBJ2-1, with a tentative D call TRBD1 (6 bases). The germline V gene encodes CDR1 LGHNA and CDR2 YNFKEQ. The V and J ends lost 4 bases and 12 bases respectively, with 16 bases between them. The CDR3 runs to 13 residues. As DNA, the CDR3 is TGTGCCAGCAGCCTTGGTAAGGGGGAGCGGCAGTTCTTC. It yields the protein CASSLGKGERQFF.

The chain recombines TRBV11-2 with TRBJ1-4; maybe TRBD1 (5 bases). CDR1 SGHAT and CDR2 FQNNGV come from the germline V gene. Deletions cut 0 bases from V and 1 base from J, with 9 bases between. This CDR3 is 16 amino acids long. The CDR3 DNA reads as TGTGCCAGCAGCTTAGAGGGGCGGGGAACTAATGAAAAACTGTTTTTT. This encodes CASSLEGRGTNEKLFF.